This T cell receptor beta chain was profiled in a study of T cell responses to AZD1222 COVID-19 vaccine. General study points: The donors showed a predominance of white British ancestry and of females, with possible underestimation of clonal diversity. Spike-specific TCR breadth and depth both grew after two AZD1222 doses.

The CDR3 covers 12 residues. Trimming took off 3 bases at V and 6 bases at J, with 9 bases between the two ends. As concerns this clone: Its matching antigen is unknown.

Sequencing used immunoSEQ multiplex PCR; TCRdb keeps in-frame clones, though not all of them. The repertoire includes tens of thousands of clones, 80% to 90% of them detected once, and around 30% sits in the top ten. The chain has TRBV12-3 or TRBV12-4 and TRBJ2-7, with D unclear. This specimen was peripheral blood, taken 28 days after the second AZD1222 dose. This TCR was sampled from an adult who received the AZD1222 COVID-19 vaccine. CDR3 DNA sequence: TGTGCCAGCAGTTTGGGTGTACGCGAGCAGTACTTC. Translating it yields CASSLGVREQYF.